The 5 T cell receptor beta chains listed next were all sequenced from one sample in a study of beta chain features in type 1 diabetes. Regarding the study as a whole: Significant though moderate, a shortening of TCRB CDR3s appeared in all four CD4+ subsets of Type 1 diabetes patients.

The antigens of these receptors remain unknown. cDNA synthesis used the whole RNA isolate, giving expressed TCRB sequences. Measured with immunoSEQ multiplex PCR; TCRdb has only the in-frame clones, and not every one. This table has around 180,000 clones, 7.8% appearing once. The specimen was central memory CD4+ T cells from blood. The origin of the receptors is a middle-aged woman with type 1 diabetes.

The CDR3 loop is CASSMAGENIQYF. CDR3 nucleotide sequence: TGTGCCAGCAGCATGGCGGGGGAAAACATTCAGTACTTC. This rearrangement joins TRBV28 to TRBJ2-4; 7 nucleotides match TRBD2. V was clipped by 6 bases and J by 5 bases; unmatched bases: 4. Germline V gene sequence: CDR1 MDHEN, CDR2 SYDVKM. The CDR3 sequence is 13 residues long.

In this sample, this clone turned up many times. The CDR3 sequence is CAIRERDTSYEQYF. The CDR3, as DNA: TGTGCCATCAGGGAGAGGGACACGTCCTACGAGCAGTACTTC. The chain carries TRBV10-3 and TRBJ2-7; maybe TRBD1 (6 bases). This CDR3 has 14 residues. CDR1 is ENHRY, CDR2 SYGVKD, per germline. V lost 6 bases, J lost 1 base, and 13 bases lay in between.

The rearrangement joins TRBV7-2 to TRBJ2-7; TRBD1 agrees at 8 bases. Per the germline V gene, CDR1 is SGHTA and CDR2 is FQGNSA. J gave up 7 bases and V 3 bases, and 5 bases lay outside the gene matches. The CDR3 consists of 13 residues. This CDR3 reads CASSFDRGEEQYF. Written as DNA, the CDR3 is TGTGCCAGCAGCTTTGACAGGGGAGAGGAGCAGTACTTC.

This clone was found a few times. V gene TRBV14 combines with J gene TRBJ1-5, with D possibly TRBD1 on 5 matching bases. From germline, CDR1 is SGHDN and CDR2 FVKESK. The CDR3 covers 14 residues. V was clipped by 4 bases and J by 7 bases, with 14 bases between them. CDR3 nucleotide sequence: TGTGCCAGCAGCCCCGGACAAGAAGGCCAGCCCCAGCATTTT. Translation: CASSPGQEGQPQHF.

This clone was observed a few times. The V and J genes are TRBV5-1 and TRBJ1-6; D unclear. In germline, CDR1 is SGHRS, CDR2 YFSETQ. The V gene lost 1 base and the J gene lost 6 bases, with 8 bases spanning the gap. The CDR3 has 14 residues. The CDR3 bases are TGCGCCAGCAGCTTGCCACAAACTAATTCACCCCTCCACTTT. As protein: CASSLPQTNSPLHF.